The TCR beta chain under discussion was sequenced for a study of fetal regulatory T cell absence and autoimmunity. Background on the study: Exocrine pancreas autoimmunity occurred in IPEX patients lacking clinical diabetes. Study-level points and caveats: Some top pancreas TCR clones were over 100-fold enriched versus cord blood.

This clone occurred a few times. Its matching antigen is unknown. V lost 6 bases, J lost 3 bases, and 6 bases stayed unmatched. Germline V gene data show CDR1 as LGHNT and CDR2 as FRNRAP. The CDR3 runs to 14 residues. Assay used: immunoSEQ multiplex PCR; TCRdb lists only in-frame clones, some missing. The top ten clones hold roughly 0.37% of a sample with 46,000 or so clones, about 80% of them seen once. Sequences were obtained from cord blood. J is TRBJ2-7 and V is TRBV12-5; 9 bases are a match to TRBD1. The receptor comes from a newborn boy with IPEX syndrome. The CDR3 nucleotides read TGTGCTAGTGGCTCAGGACAGGGGTACTACGAGCAGTACTTC. Amino acids: CASGSGQGYYEQYF.